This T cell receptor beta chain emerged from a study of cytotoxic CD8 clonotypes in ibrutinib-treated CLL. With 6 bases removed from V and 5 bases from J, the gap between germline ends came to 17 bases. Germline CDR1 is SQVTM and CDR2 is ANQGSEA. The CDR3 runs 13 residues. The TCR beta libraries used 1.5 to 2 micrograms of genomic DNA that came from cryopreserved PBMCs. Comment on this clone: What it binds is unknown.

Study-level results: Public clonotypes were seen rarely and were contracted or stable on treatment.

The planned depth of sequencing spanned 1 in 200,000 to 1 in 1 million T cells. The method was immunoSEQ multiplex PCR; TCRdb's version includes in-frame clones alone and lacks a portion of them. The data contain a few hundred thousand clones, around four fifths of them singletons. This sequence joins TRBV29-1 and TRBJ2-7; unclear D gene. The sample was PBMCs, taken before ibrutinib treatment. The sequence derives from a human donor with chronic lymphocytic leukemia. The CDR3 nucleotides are TGCAGCGTGGCAATTCCCGGTATCCACGAGCAGTACTTC. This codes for CSVAIPGIHEQYF.